This entry features one T cell receptor beta chain sequence. Other nucleotide sequences in the sample specify the same CDR3. Trimming left V 0 bases short and J 1 base short, with 7 bases between. The CDR3 contains 14 residues. Looked up from germline, CDR1 is SGHRS and CDR2 is YFSETQ. TCRdb's table, derived via immunoSEQ multiplex PCR, lists solely in-frame clones and lacks some. In the table there are about 280,000 clones, about 90% of which are singletons. The data are from a study of blood T cell repertoires in COVID-19. Looking at the study overall: Sources were T cells, B-cell-depleted T cells, or PBMCs; the material itself was cDNA or gDNA.

The source of this sequence is a woman aged 25-40 years with acute COVID-19. Source material: PBMCs or T cells enriched from blood (not recorded which). V and J are TRBV5-1 and TRBJ1-1, with D hard to call. In DNA form, the CDR3 reads TGCGCCAGCAGCTTGGCCGGCGGGAACACTGAAGCTTTCTTT. Translating gives CASSLAGGNTEAFF. The full variable domain, in which reference TRBV5-1 and TRBJ1-1 provide the parts outside the CDR3, is KAGVTQTPRYLIKTRGQQVTLSCSPISGHRSVSWYQQTPGQGLQFLFEYFSETQRNKGNFPGRFSGRQFSNSRSEMNVSTLELGDSALYLCASSLAGGNTEAFFGQGTRLTVV.